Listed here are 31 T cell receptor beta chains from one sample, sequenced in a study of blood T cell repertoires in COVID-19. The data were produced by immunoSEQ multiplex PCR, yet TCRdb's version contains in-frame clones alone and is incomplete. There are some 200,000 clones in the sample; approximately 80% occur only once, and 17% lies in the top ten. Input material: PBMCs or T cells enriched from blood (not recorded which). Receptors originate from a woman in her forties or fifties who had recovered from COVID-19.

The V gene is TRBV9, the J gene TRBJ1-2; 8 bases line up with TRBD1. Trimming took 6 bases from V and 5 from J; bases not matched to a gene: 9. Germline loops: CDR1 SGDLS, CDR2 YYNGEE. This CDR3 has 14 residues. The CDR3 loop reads CASNPTGDRYGYTF. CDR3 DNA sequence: TGTGCCAGCAACCCGACAGGGGATAGGTATGGCTACACCTTC.

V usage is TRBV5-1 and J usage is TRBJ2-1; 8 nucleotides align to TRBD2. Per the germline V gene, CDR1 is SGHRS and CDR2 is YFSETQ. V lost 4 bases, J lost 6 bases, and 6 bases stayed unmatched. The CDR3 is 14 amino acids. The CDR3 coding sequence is TGCGCCAGCAGCGCAGGACTAGCCCCCAATGAGCAGTTCTTC. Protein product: CASSAGLAPNEQFF.

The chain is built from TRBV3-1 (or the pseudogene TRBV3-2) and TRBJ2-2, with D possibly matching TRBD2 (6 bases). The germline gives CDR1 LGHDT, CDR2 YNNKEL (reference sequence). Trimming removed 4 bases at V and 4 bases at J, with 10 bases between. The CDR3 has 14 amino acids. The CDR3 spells CASSPGAGTGELFF. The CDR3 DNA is TGTGCCAGCAGCCCGGGAGCGGGCACCGGGGAGCTGTTTTTT.

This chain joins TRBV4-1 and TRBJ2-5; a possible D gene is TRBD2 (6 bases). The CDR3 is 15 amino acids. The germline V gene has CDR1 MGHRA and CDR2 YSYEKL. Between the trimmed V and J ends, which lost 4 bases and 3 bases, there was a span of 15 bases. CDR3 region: CASSPEPRLEETQYF. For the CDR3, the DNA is TGCGCCAGCAGCCCCGAGCCGAGACTAGAAGAGACCCAGTACTTC.

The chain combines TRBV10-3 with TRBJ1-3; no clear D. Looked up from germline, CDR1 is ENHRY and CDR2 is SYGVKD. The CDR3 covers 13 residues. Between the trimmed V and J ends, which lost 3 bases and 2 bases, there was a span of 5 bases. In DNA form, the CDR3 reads TGTGCCATCAGTGAACTGGCTGGAAACACCATATATTTT. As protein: CAISELAGNTIYF.

The CDR3 nucleotides read TGCGCCAGCAGCGGAGGACAGGTTAATTCACCCCTCCACTTT. Its translation: CASSGGQVNSPLHF. The gene calls are TRBV5-1 and TRBJ1-6; 7 bases line up with TRBD1. Per the germline V gene, CDR1 is SGHRS and CDR2 is YFSETQ. This CDR3 has 14 residues. With 4 bases clipped from V and 6 bases from J, the junction kept 4 bases outside the gene matches.

CDR3 DNA: TGTGCCACCTTGGGGGCATCGGTACGCAATGAGCAGTTCTTC. Its translation is CATLGASVRNEQFF. The rearrangement joins TRBV28 to TRBJ2-1; D possibly corresponds to TRBD1 (6 bases). CDR1 is MDHEN, CDR2 SYDVKM, per germline. The V end was cut by 10 bases, the J end by 6 bases, with 19 bases between. The CDR3 spans 14 residues.

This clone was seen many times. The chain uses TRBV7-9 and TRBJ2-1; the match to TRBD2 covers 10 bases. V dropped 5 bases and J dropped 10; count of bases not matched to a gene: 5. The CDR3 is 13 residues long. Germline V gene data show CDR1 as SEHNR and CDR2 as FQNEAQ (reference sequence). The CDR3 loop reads CASSTIAGGEQFF. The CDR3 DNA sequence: TGTGCCAGCAGCACAATAGCGGGAGGAGAGCAGTTCTTC. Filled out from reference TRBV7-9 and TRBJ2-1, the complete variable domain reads DTGVSQNPRHKITKRGQNVTFRCDPISEHNRLYWYRQTLGQGPEFLTYFQNEAQLEKSRLLSDRFSAERPKGSFSTLEIQRTEQGDSAMYLCASSTIAGGEQFFGPGTRLTVL.

In nucleotides, the CDR3 is TGCGCCAGCAGTCACACAGGGACCTATGGCTACACCTTC. Its translation: CASSHTGTYGYTF. This chain joins TRBV10-1 and TRBJ1-2; a possible D gene is TRBD1 (6 bases). The CDR3 is made up of 13 amino acids. Per germline, CDR1 WNHNN and CDR2 SYGVQD (reference sequence). V was shortened by 5 bases and J by 4 bases, with 11 bases between the two germline ends.

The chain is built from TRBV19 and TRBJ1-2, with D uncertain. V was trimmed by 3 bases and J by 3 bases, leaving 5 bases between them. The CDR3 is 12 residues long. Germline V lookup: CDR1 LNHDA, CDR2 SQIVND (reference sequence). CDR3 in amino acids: CASSIPYYGYTF. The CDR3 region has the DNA TGTGCCAGTAGTATCCCGTACTATGGCTACACCTTC.

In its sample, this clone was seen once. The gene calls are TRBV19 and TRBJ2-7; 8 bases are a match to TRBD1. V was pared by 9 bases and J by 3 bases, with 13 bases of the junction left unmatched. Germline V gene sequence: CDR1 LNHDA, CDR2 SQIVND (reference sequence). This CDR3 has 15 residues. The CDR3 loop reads CASQLHTGQVYEQYF. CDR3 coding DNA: TGTGCCAGCCAGCTCCATACGGGACAGGTCTACGAGCAGTACTTC.

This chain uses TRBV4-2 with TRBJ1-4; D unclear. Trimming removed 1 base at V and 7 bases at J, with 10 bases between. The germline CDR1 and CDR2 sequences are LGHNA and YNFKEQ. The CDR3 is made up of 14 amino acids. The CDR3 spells CASSQGVSREKLFF. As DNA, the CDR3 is TGTGCCAGCAGCCAAGGAGTAAGTCGTGAAAAACTGTTTTTT.

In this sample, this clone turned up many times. CDR3 sequence reads: CASSQLIGPSNQPQHF. DNA of the CDR3: TGCGCCAGCAGTCAATTGATTGGCCCTAGCAATCAGCCCCAGCATTTT. This chain joins TRBV23-1 and TRBJ1-5; D remains ambiguous. TRBV23-1 is sorted into the ORF group, with uncertain function. The CDR3 is 16 amino acids. Trimming removed 1 base at V and 0 bases at J, with 10 bases between.

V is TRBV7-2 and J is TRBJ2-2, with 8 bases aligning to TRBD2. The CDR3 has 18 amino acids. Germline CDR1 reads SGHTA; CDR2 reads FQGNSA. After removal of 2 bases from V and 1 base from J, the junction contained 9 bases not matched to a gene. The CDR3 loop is CASSLRNRLAGNTGELFF. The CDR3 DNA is TGTGCCAGCAGCTTAAGAAATCGTCTAGCGGGGAACACCGGGGAGCTGTTTTTT.

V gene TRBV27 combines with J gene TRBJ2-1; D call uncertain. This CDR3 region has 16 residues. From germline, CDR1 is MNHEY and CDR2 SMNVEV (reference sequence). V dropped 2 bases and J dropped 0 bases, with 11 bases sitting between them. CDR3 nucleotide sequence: TGTGCCAGCAGTTTAGGTCTGATCAGCTCCTACAATGAGCAGTTCTTC. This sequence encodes CASSLGLISSYNEQFF.

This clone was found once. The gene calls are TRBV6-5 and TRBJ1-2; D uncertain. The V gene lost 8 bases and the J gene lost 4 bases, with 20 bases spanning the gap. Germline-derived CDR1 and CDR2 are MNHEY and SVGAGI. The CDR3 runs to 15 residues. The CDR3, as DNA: TGTGCCAGCGTATATGGTGCGGAGTCCGGCTATGGCTACACCTTC. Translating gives CASVYGAESGYGYTF.

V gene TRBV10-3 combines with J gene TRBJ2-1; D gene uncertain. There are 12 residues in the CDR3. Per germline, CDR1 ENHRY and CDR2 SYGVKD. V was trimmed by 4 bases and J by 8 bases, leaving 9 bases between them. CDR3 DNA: TGTGCCATCAGTGGACTTCTAGATGAGCAGTTCTTC. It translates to CAISGLLDEQFF.

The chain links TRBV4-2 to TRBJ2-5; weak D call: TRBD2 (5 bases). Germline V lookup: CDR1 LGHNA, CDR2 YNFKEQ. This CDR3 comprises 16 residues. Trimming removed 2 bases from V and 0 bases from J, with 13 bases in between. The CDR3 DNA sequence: TGTGCCAGCAGCCAATCACGAGCGGCTAACCAAGAGACCCAGTACTTC. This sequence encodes CASSQSRAANQETQYF.

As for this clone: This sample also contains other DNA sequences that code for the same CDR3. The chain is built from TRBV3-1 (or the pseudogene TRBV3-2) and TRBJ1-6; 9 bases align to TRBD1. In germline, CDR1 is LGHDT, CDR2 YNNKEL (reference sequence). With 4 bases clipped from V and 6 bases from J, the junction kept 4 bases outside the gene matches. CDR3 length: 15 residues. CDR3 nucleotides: TGTGCCAGCAGCCCACAGGGGGCAGTTAATTCACCCCTCCACTTT. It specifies CASSPQGAVNSPLHF.

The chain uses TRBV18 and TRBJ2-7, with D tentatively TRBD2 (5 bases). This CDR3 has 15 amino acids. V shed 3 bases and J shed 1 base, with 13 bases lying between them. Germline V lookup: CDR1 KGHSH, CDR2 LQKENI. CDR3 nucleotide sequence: TGTGCCAGCTCACCGATGGAGGCAGCATCCTACGAGCAGTACTTC. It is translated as CASSPMEAASYEQYF.

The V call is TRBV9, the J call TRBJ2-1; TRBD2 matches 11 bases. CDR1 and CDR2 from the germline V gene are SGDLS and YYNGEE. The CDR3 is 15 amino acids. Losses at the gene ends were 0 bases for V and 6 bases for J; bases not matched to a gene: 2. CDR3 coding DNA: TGTGCCAGCAGCGTAGGACTAGCGGGATTCAATGAGCAGTTCTTC. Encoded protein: CASSVGLAGFNEQFF.

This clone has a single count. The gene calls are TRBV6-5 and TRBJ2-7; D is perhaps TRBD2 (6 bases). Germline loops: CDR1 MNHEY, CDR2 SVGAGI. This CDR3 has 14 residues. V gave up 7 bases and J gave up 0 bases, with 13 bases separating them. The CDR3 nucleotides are TGTGCCAGCACTCAAGGCGGGGCCTCCTACGAGCAGTACTTC. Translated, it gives CASTQGGASYEQYF.

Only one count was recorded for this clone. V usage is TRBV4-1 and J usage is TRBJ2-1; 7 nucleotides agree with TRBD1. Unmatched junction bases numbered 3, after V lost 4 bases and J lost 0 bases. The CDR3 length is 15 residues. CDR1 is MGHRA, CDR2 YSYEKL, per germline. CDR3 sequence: CASSPTGSSYNEQFF. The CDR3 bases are TGCGCCAGCAGCCCGACAGGGTCCTCCTACAATGAGCAGTTCTTC.

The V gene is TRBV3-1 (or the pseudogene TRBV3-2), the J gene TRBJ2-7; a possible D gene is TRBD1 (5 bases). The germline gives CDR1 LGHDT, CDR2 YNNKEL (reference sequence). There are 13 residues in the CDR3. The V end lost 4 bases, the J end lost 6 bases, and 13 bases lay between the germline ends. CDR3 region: CASSPQRQLEQYF. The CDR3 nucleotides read TGTGCCAGCAGCCCGCAACGACAGCTCGAGCAGTACTTC.

In DNA, the CDR3 is TGTGCCAGCAGGAGAGCCCGGGATAGCAATCAGCCCCAGCATTTT. Its translation is CASRRARDSNQPQHF. The V and J genes are TRBV6-5 and TRBJ1-5; D not certain. From germline, CDR1 is MNHEY and CDR2 SVGAGI. The CDR3 sequence is 15 residues long. V was trimmed by 6 bases and J by 0 bases, leaving 12 bases between them.

CDR3 loop: CASTNRRNSPNTGELFF. The CDR3 region has the DNA TGTGCCAGTACAAACCGAAGGAACAGCCCGAACACCGGGGAGCTGTTTTTT. This chain connects TRBV19 to TRBJ2-2, with D uncertain. Between the trimmed V and J ends, which lost 7 bases and 0 bases, there was a span of 18 bases. Germline loops: CDR1 LNHDA, CDR2 SQIVND (reference sequence). The CDR3 covers 17 residues.

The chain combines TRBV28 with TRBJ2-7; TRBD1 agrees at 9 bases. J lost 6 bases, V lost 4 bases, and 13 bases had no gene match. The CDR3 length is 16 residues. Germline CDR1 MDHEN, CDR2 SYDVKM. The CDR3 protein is CASSSPGQGSLREQYF. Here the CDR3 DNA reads TGTGCCAGCAGTTCGCCGGGACAGGGATCCCTTCGCGAGCAGTACTTC.

Here the CDR3 reads CATSSGQLQDTGELFF. DNA of the CDR3: TGTGCCACCAGCTCGGGACAGCTGCAGGACACCGGGGAGCTGTTTTTT. This chain connects TRBV15 to TRBJ2-2; 7 positions match TRBD1. Germline V gene data show CDR1 as LNHNV and CDR2 as YYDKDF (reference sequence). CDR3 length equals 16 residues. Unmatched junction bases numbered 9, after V lost 5 bases and J lost 3 bases.

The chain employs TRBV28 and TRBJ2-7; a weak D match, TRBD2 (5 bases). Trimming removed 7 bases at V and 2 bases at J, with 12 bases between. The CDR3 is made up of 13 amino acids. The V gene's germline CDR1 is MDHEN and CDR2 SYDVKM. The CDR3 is CASKAEGPYEQYF. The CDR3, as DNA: TGTGCCAGCAAGGCCGAGGGCCCCTACGAGCAGTACTTC.

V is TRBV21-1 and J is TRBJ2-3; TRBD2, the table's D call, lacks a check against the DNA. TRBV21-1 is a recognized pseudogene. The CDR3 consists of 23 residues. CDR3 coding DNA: TGTGCCAGCAGCAAAGTTGTGGCGTGGCTGGAGTCCAGAACAGGACTAGCGGGAGATACGCAGTATTTT. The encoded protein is CASSKVVAWLESRTGLAGDTQYF.

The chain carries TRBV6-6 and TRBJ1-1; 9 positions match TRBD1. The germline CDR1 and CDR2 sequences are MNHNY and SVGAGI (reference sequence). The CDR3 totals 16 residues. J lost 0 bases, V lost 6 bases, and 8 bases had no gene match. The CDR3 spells CASRGTGGLMNTEAFF. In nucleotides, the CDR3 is TGTGCCAGCAGGGGTACAGGGGGCCTCATGAACACTGAAGCTTTCTTT.